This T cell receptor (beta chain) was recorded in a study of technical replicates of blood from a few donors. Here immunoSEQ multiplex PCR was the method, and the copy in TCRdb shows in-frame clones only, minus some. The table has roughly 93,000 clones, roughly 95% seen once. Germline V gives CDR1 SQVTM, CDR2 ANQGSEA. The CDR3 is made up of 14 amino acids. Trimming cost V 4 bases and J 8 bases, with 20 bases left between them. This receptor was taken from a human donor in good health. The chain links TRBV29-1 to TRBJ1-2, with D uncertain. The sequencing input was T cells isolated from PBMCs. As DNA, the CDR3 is TGCAGCGTTGGGCAGGATTATTTTTCCGGCGGCTACACCTTC. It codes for CSVGQDYFSGGYTF.